A selection of T cell receptor beta chains follows, all from one sample in a study of T cells in localized non-small cell lung cancer. Using immunoSEQ multiplex PCR, the repertoire was profiled, and TCRdb retains in-frame clones only, with some absent. The table has over 8,000 clones, about 90% seen once. The input for sequencing was peripheral blood, taken before any cancer treatment. The receptors shown here come from a woman aged 35-75 years with stage I squamous cell lung carcinoma. The CDR3 runs from the conserved cysteine through the conserved F or W. The order of the fields is clone size, V gene, D gene, J gene, CDR3 protein, CDR3 DNA. The D gene is left open where the match is weak. A clone size is listed for some rows: how often the clone was seen (once, few, many), or a class if it is expanded.

abundance: .; v_gene: TRBV27; d_gene: .; j_gene: TRBJ1-2; CDR3aa: CASSLPGSSDGYTF; CDR3nt: TGTGCCAGCAGTTTACCGGGAAGTTCAGATGGCTACACCTTC
abundance: .; v_gene: TRBV2; d_gene: .; j_gene: TRBJ1-1; CDR3aa: CASSSDTLNTEAFF; CDR3nt: TGTGCCAGCAGTTCCGACACACTGAACACTGAAGCTTTCTTT
abundance: .; v_gene: TRBV4-1; d_gene: .; j_gene: TRBJ2-5; CDR3aa: CASSPRELGDWQETQYF; CDR3nt: TGCGCCAGCAGCCCCCGTGAGTTGGGGGATTGGCAAGAGACCCAGTACTTC
abundance: .; v_gene: TRBV11-3; d_gene: .; j_gene: TRBJ1-4; CDR3aa: CASRPPGHPEKLFF; CDR3nt: TGTGCCAGCAGGCCTCCGGGTCACCCTGAAAAACTGTTTTTT
abundance: .; v_gene: TRBV7-2; d_gene: .; j_gene: TRBJ1-5; CDR3aa: CASSPLGGGQPQHF; CDR3nt: TGTGCCAGCAGCCCACTAGGGGGGGGTCAGCCCCAGCATTTT
abundance: .; v_gene: TRBV9; d_gene: .; j_gene: TRBJ2-6; CDR3aa: CASSVGFSGANVLTF; CDR3nt: TGTGCCAGCAGCGTAGGGTTCTCTGGGGCCAACGTCCTGACTTTC
abundance: .; v_gene: TRBV6-1; d_gene: TRBD1; j_gene: TRBJ2-5; CDR3aa: CASSALSGGRETQYF; CDR3nt: TGTGCCAGCAGCGCCCTTTCAGGGGGTAGAGAGACCCAGTACTTC
abundance: .; v_gene: TRBV11-2; d_gene: TRBD1; j_gene: TRBJ1-1; CDR3aa: CASRDRTRTEAFF; CDR3nt: TGTGCCAGCAGGGACAGGACAAGGACTGAAGCTTTCTTT
abundance: .; v_gene: TRBV19; d_gene: .; j_gene: TRBJ2-5; CDR3aa: CASSHGETQYF; CDR3nt: TGTGCCAGTAGTCACGGAGAGACCCAGTACTTC
abundance: once; v_gene: TRBV5-5; d_gene: TRBD1; j_gene: TRBJ1-2; CDR3aa: CASSLDQGAVSGYTF; CDR3nt: TGTGCCAGCAGCTTGGATCAGGGGGCGGTAAGCGGCTACACCTTC
abundance: .; v_gene: TRBV6-5; d_gene: TRBD1; j_gene: TRBJ1-2; CDR3aa: CASKPGQIYGYTF; CDR3nt: TGTGCCAGCAAACCGGGACAGATCTATGGCTACACCTTC
abundance: .; v_gene: TRBV6-5; d_gene: .; j_gene: TRBJ1-3; CDR3aa: CASSLGRGTGNTIYF; CDR3nt: TGTGCCAGCAGTCTTGGGAGGGGGACTGGAAACACCATATATTTT
abundance: once; v_gene: TRBV7-2; d_gene: TRBD1; j_gene: TRBJ2-3; CDR3aa: CASRSNRGSDTQYF; CDR3nt: TGTGCCAGCAGATCCAACAGGGGTTCAGATACGCAGTATTTT
abundance: .; v_gene: TRBV2; d_gene: .; j_gene: TRBJ2-1; CDR3aa: CASHSPYNEQFF; CDR3nt: TGTGCCAGCCATTCTCCATACAATGAGCAGTTCTTC
abundance: .; v_gene: TRBV10-2; d_gene: .; j_gene: TRBJ1-2; CDR3aa: CASSESQTRIGRALQGYTF; CDR3nt: TGCGCCAGCAGTGAGTCACAGACTAGGATCGGGAGAGCTCTTCAAGGCTACACCTTC
abundance: few; v_gene: TRBV9; d_gene: .; j_gene: TRBJ2-2; CDR3aa: CASSAAGTGELFF; CDR3nt: TGTGCCAGCAGCGCCGCGGGGACCGGGGAGCTGTTTTTT
abundance: .; v_gene: TRBV11-2; d_gene: .; j_gene: TRBJ1-2; CDR3aa: CASSLGGPAGTRAYGYTF; CDR3nt: TGTGCCAGCAGCTTAGGGGGTCCCGCAGGAACGAGGGCCTATGGCTACACCTTC
abundance: .; v_gene: TRBV9; d_gene: .; j_gene: TRBJ1-2; CDR3aa: CASSVGRDQISGYTF; CDR3nt: TGTGCCAGCAGCGTCGGTAGGGATCAAATTTCTGGCTACACCTTC
abundance: once; v_gene: TRBV5-1; d_gene: TRBD1; j_gene: TRBJ2-1; CDR3aa: CASSSGQGLGEQFF; CDR3nt: TGCGCCAGCAGCTCGGGACAGGGATTAGGTGAGCAGTTCTTC
abundance: .; v_gene: TRBV7-3; d_gene: .; j_gene: TRBJ2-1; CDR3aa: CASSPGAVGNEQFF; CDR3nt: TGTGCCAGCAGCCCAGGCGCGGTAGGCAATGAGCAGTTCTTC
abundance: .; v_gene: TRBV4-1; d_gene: .; j_gene: TRBJ2-7; CDR3aa: CASSQNINSYEQYF; CDR3nt: TGCGCCAGCAGCCAGAATATAAACTCCTACGAGCAGTACTTC
abundance: .; v_gene: TRBV9; d_gene: TRBD2; j_gene: TRBJ2-3; CDR3aa: CASSVRGGSTDTQYF; CDR3nt: TGTGCCAGCAGCGTACGGGGGGGAAGCACAGATACGCAGTATTTT
abundance: .; v_gene: TRBV19; d_gene: .; j_gene: TRBJ1-1; CDR3aa: CATQKRGGRTEAFF; CDR3nt: TGTGCCACTCAAAAAAGGGGGGGCCGCACTGAAGCTTTCTTT
abundance: .; v_gene: TRBV7-2; d_gene: .; j_gene: TRBJ2-7; CDR3aa: CASSPRTGSSYEQYF; CDR3nt: TGTGCCAGCAGCCCACGGACGGGAAGCTCCTACGAGCAGTACTTC
abundance: .; v_gene: TRBV19; d_gene: .; j_gene: TRBJ2-4; CDR3aa: CASSINGGLAKNIQYF; CDR3nt: TGTGCCAGTAGTATAAATGGGGGGTTAGCCAAAAACATTCAGTACTTC
abundance: .; v_gene: TRBV7-9; d_gene: .; j_gene: TRBJ2-6; CDR3aa: CASSDGTYSFSGANVLTF; CDR3nt: TGTGCCAGCAGCGACGGGACTTATTCCTTCTCTGGGGCCAACGTCCTGACTTTC
abundance: .; v_gene: TRBV5-6; d_gene: .; j_gene: TRBJ1-4; CDR3aa: CASSSIWGMDEKLFF; CDR3nt: TGTGCCAGCAGCTCGATCTGGGGGATGGATGAAAAACTGTTTTTT
abundance: once; v_gene: TRBV19; d_gene: .; j_gene: TRBJ1-4; CDR3aa: CASSPVQGTLNEKLFF; CDR3nt: TGTGCCAGTAGTCCTGTTCAGGGAACACTTAATGAAAAACTGTTTTTT
abundance: .; v_gene: TRBV7-2; d_gene: TRBD1; j_gene: TRBJ2-3; CDR3aa: CASSSLDRETDTQYF; CDR3nt: TGTGCCAGCAGCTCTCTCGACAGGGAAACAGATACGCAGTATTTT
abundance: .; v_gene: TRBV9; d_gene: .; j_gene: TRBJ1-1; CDR3aa: CASSPEVNTEAFF; CDR3nt: TGTGCCAGCAGCCCTGAGGTGAACACTGAAGCTTTCTTT
abundance: .; v_gene: TRBV5-6; d_gene: .; j_gene: TRBJ2-5; CDR3aa: CASSPHDLTYQETQYF; CDR3nt: TGTGCCAGCAGCCCGCACGACCTTACGTACCAAGAGACCCAGTACTTC
abundance: .; v_gene: TRBV5-1; d_gene: .; j_gene: TRBJ1-1; CDR3aa: CASSLWGSTEAFF; CDR3nt: TGCGCCAGCAGCTTGTGGGGGAGCACTGAAGCTTTCTTT
abundance: .; v_gene: TRBV7-2; d_gene: TRBD2; j_gene: TRBJ2-3; CDR3aa: CARSSGGNTDTQYF; CDR3nt: TGTGCCAGGTCTAGCGGGGGGAACACAGATACGCAGTATTTT
abundance: .; v_gene: TRBV19; d_gene: .; j_gene: TRBJ2-7; CDR3aa: CASSLGQVGTYEQYF; CDR3nt: TGTGCCAGTAGTCTCGGGCAGGTGGGTACCTACGAGCAGTACTTC
abundance: .; v_gene: TRBV6-6; d_gene: .; j_gene: TRBJ1-1; CDR3aa: CASSHGANTEAFF; CDR3nt: TGTGCCAGCAGCCACGGGGCGAACACTGAAGCTTTCTTT
abundance: .; v_gene: TRBV7-9; d_gene: .; j_gene: TRBJ2-3; CDR3aa: CASSLNSLGARSTDTQYF; CDR3nt: TGTGCCAGCAGCTTGAATTCATTAGGCGCTCGAAGCACAGATACGCAGTATTTT
abundance: .; v_gene: TRBV11-3; d_gene: .; j_gene: TRBJ2-3; CDR3aa: CASSPSHWGGTDTQYF; CDR3nt: TGTGCCAGCAGCCCTTCCCACTGGGGGGGCACAGATACGCAGTATTTT
abundance: few; v_gene: TRBV11-3; d_gene: .; j_gene: TRBJ2-7; CDR3aa: CASSLEAGTYEQYF; CDR3nt: TGTGCCAGCAGCTTAGAGGCCGGGACCTACGAGCAGTACTTC
abundance: .; v_gene: TRBV27; d_gene: .; j_gene: TRBJ1-1; CDR3aa: CASSFAQGNTEAFF; CDR3nt: TGTGCCAGCAGTTTTGCTCAGGGGAACACTGAAGCTTTCTTT
abundance: .; v_gene: TRBV19; d_gene: TRBD2; j_gene: TRBJ2-1; CDR3aa: CASRSGGDNEQFF; CDR3nt: TGTGCCAGTAGAAGCGGGGGGGACAATGAGCAGTTCTTC
abundance: .; v_gene: TRBV2; d_gene: TRBD1; j_gene: TRBJ1-4; CDR3aa: CASSPDRARPGEKLFF; CDR3nt: TGTGCCAGCAGTCCGGACAGGGCACGCCCAGGAGAAAAACTGTTTTTT
abundance: .; v_gene: TRBV7-9; d_gene: TRBD2; j_gene: TRBJ2-3; CDR3aa: CASSFRTRRYF; CDR3nt: TGTGCCAGCAGCTTCCGGACTAGACGGTATTTT
abundance: .; v_gene: TRBV7-2; d_gene: .; j_gene: TRBJ2-2; CDR3aa: CASSLVRELFF; CDR3nt: TGTGCCAGCAGCTTAGTCCGGGAGCTGTTTTTT
abundance: .; v_gene: TRBV10-3; d_gene: TRBD1; j_gene: TRBJ1-2; CDR3aa: CATSDRSGYTF; CDR3nt: TGTGCCACCTCGGACAGGTCCGGCTACACCTTC
abundance: .; v_gene: TRBV29-1; d_gene: .; j_gene: TRBJ1-2; CDR3aa: CSSLWDGYTF; CDR3nt: TGCAGCTCCCTTTGGGATGGCTACACCTTC
abundance: .; v_gene: TRBV27; d_gene: .; j_gene: TRBJ2-1; CDR3aa: CASSIRLVLMGDEQFF; CDR3nt: TGTGCCAGCAGCATAAGACTAGTCCTAATGGGAGATGAGCAGTTCTTC
abundance: few; v_gene: TRBV19; d_gene: .; j_gene: TRBJ1-5; CDR3aa: CASSGTGGQPQHF; CDR3nt: TGTGCCAGTAGTGGGACGGGGGGCCAGCCCCAGCATTTT
abundance: .; v_gene: TRBV7-3; d_gene: TRBD1; j_gene: TRBJ2-5; CDR3aa: CASSPRTGFGETQYF; CDR3nt: TGTGCCAGCAGCCCAAGGACAGGGTTCGGAGAGACCCAGTACTTC
abundance: once; v_gene: TRBV27; d_gene: .; j_gene: TRBJ2-1; CDR3aa: CASSPVRVAGILEQFF; CDR3nt: TGTGCCAGCAGTCCCGTTCGGGTAGCAGGGATCCTAGAGCAGTTCTTC
abundance: .; v_gene: TRBV19; d_gene: .; j_gene: TRBJ1-6; CDR3aa: CASSITGLNSPLHF; CDR3nt: TGTGCCAGTAGTATTACCGGCCTTAATTCACCCCTCCACTTT
abundance: .; v_gene: TRBV11-2; d_gene: .; j_gene: TRBJ1-1; CDR3aa: CASSLDRVAEAFF; CDR3nt: TGTGCCAGCAGCTTAGATCGGGTAGCCGAAGCTTTCTTT
abundance: .; v_gene: TRBV7-2; d_gene: TRBD2; j_gene: TRBJ2-5; CDR3aa: CASSTLAGVETQYF; CDR3nt: TGTGCCAGCAGCACCTTAGCGGGGGTAGAGACCCAGTACTTC